This TCR beta chain was recorded in a study of control samples from healthy donors and cancer patients. Clones were read by immunoSEQ multiplex PCR, and TCRdb kept only the in-frame ones, dropping some. The sample includes about 160,000 clones, approximately 93% of them seen just once. Germline CDR1 MNHEY, CDR2 SMNVEV (reference sequence). Between the trimmed V and J ends, which lost 2 bases and 0 bases, there was a span of 13 bases. CDR3 length equals 16 residues. Sequencing was done on a sample of blood. V usage is TRBV27 and J usage is TRBJ1-1; D gene unclear. The sequence was collected from a man younger than 35 in good health. DNA of the CDR3: TGTGCCAGCAGTTTAGGAAGGGTCCCCATGAACACTGAAGCTTTCTTT. Translating gives CASSLGRVPMNTEAFF.